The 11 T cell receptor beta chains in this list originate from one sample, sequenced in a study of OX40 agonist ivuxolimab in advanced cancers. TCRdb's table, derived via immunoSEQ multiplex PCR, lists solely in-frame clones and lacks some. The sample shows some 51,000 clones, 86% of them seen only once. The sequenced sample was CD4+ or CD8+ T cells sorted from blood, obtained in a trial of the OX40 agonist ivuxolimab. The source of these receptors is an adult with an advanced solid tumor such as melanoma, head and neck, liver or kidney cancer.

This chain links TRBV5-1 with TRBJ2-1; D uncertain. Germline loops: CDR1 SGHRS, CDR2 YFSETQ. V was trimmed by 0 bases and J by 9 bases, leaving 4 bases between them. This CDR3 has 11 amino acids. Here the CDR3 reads CASSLGGEQFF. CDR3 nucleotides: TGCGCCAGCAGCTTGGGCGGTGAGCAGTTCTTC.

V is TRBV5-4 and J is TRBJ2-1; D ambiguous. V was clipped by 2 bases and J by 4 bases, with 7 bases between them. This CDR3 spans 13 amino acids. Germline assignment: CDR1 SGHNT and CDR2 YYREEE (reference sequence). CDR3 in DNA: TGTGCCAGCAGCTTTACAGCTTACAATGAGCAGTTCTTC. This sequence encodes CASSFTAYNEQFF.

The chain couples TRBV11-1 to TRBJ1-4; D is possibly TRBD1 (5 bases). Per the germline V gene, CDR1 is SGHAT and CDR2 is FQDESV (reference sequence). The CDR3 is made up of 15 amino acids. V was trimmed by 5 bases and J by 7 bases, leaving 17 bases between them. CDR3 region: CASSEGLWKGEKLFF. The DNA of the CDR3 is TGTGCCAGCAGCGAGGGACTCTGGAAGGGTGAAAAACTGTTTTTT.

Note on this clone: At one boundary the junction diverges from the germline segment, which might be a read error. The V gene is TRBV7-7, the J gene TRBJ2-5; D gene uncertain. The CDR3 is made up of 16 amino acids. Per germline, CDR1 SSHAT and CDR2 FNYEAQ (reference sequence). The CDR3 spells CASSLELAASPETQYF. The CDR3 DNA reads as TGTGCTAGCAGCTTAGAGTTGGCAGCCTCACCTGAGACCCAGTACTTC.

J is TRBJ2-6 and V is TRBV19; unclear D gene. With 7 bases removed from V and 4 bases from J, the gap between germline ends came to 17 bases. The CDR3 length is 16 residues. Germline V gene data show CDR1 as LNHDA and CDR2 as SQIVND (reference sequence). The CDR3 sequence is CASTLGRAPGANVLTF. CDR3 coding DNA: TGTGCCAGTACCCTAGGAAGGGCTCCCGGGGCCAACGTCCTGACTTTC.

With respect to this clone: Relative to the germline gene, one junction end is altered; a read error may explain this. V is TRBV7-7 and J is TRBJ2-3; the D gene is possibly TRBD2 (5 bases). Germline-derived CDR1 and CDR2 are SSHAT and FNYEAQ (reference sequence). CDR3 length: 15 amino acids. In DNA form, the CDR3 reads TGTGCTAGCAGCTTGCGAGCGGCTAGCACAGATACGCAGTATTTT. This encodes CASSLRAASTDTQYF.

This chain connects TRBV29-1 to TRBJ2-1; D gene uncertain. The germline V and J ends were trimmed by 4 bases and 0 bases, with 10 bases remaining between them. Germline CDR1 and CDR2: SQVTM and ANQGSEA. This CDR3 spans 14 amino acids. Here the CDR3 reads CSVAIPNSYNEQFF. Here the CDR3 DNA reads TGCAGCGTTGCGATTCCGAACTCCTACAATGAGCAGTTCTTC.

DNA of the CDR3: TGTGCCAGCAGTGACCGACTAGCTGCCGGGAAAGAGCAGTTCTTC. This sequence encodes CASSDRLAAGKEQFF. The chain employs TRBV6-4 and TRBJ2-1; TRBD2 matches 7 bases. Germline CDR1 is MRHNA and CDR2 is SNTAGT. Trimming removed 2 bases from V and 10 bases from J; junction bases left unmatched: 11. The CDR3 is 15 amino acids.

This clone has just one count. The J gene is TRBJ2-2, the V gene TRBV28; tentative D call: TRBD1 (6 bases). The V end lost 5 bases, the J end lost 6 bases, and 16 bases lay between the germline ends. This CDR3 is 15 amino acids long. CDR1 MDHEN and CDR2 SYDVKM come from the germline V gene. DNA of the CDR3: TGTGCCAGCAGTCAGGCAGGGGTGAAGTCCGGGGAGCTGTTTTTT. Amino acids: CASSQAGVKSGELFF.

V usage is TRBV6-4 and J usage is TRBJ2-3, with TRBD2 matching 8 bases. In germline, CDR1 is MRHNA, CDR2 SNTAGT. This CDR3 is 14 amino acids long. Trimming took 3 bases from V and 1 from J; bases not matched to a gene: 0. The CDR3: CASSEAGGTDTQYF. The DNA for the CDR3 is TGTGCCAGCAGTGAAGCGGGAGGCACAGATACGCAGTATTTT.

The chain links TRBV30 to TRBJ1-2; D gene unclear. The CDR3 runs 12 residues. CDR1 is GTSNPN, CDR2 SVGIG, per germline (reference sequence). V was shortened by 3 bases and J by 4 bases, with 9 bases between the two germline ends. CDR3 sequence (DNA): TGTGCCTGGAGGGTCCCCAGCTATGGCTACACCTTC. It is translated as CAWRVPSYGYTF.